This T cell receptor (beta chain) was captured in a study of T cells after yellow fever vaccination. Study-wide points: Post-booster samples contained most primary-vaccination clones (approximately 97% CD4, less than 90% CD8). Clonotypes appearing in both CD4 and CD8 compartments existed, and their share was small.

In its sample, this clonotype was seen a few times. Its antigen is unidentified. V was cut by 5 bases and J by 2 bases, with 13 bases left in between. This CDR3 has 14 amino acids. Per germline, CDR1 MNHEY and CDR2 SVGEGT. It was through 5'RACE template switching that TCR cDNA was made, with a universal primer site and UMIs added. MiXCR was run by TCRdb on the 5' RACE reads, yielding one entry per CDR3 protein. The table has roughly 500,000 distinct CDR3 sequences, 19% seen once; the top ten hold 13% to 15%. This TCR was sampled from a man aged 25 to 40 who received the YFV17D yellow fever vaccine. Sequenced here: PBMCs, sampled 15 days after the yellow fever booster vaccination. This chain joins TRBV6-2 or TRBV6-3 and TRBJ2-7; D is undetermined. In DNA form, the CDR3 reads TGTGCCAGCAGTCTCCGACTCATTCCCTACGAGCAGTACTTC. This gives the protein CASSLRLIPYEQYF.